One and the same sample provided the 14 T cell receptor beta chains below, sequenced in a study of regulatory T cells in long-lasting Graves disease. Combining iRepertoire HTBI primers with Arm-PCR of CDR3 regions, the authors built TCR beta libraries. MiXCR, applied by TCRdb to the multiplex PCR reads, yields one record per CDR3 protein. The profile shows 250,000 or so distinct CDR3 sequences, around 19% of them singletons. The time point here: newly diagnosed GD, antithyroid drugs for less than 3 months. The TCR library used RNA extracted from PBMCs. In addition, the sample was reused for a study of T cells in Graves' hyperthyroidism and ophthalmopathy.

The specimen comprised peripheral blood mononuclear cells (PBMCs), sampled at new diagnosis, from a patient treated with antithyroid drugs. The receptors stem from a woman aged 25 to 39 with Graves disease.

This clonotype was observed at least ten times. The CDR3: CASSSDAGLGNTIYF. In DNA, the CDR3 is TGTGCCAGCAGCTCCGATGCGGGACTCGGAAACACCATATATTTT. The V gene is TRBV11-2, the J gene TRBJ1-3; D might be TRBD1 (5 bases). This CDR3 comprises 15 residues. Germline assignment: CDR1 SGHAT and CDR2 FQNNGV. V lost 4 bases to trimming and J lost 4 bases, with 14 bases between them.

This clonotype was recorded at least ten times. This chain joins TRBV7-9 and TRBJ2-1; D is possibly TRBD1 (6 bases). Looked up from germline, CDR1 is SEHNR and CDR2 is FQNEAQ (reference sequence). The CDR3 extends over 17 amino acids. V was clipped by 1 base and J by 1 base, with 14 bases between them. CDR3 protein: CASSLVSGTLSYNEQFF. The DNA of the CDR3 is TGTGCCAGCAGCTTAGTTTCCGGGACACTATCCTACAATGAGCAGTTCTTC.

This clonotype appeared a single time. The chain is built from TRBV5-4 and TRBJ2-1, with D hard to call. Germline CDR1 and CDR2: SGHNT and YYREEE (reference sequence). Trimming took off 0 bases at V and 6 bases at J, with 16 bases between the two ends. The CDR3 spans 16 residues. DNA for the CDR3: TGTGCCAGCAGCTTGGCCTCCTATAGCCTCGGCAATGAGCAGTTCTTC. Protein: CASSLASYSLGNEQFF.

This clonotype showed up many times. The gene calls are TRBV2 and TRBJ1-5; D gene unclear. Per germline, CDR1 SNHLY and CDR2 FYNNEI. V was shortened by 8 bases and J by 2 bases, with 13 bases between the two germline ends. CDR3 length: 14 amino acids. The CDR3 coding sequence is TGTGCCAGCGAGGGCCAGAGCGGCAATCAGCCCCAGCATTTT. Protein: CASEGQSGNQPQHF.

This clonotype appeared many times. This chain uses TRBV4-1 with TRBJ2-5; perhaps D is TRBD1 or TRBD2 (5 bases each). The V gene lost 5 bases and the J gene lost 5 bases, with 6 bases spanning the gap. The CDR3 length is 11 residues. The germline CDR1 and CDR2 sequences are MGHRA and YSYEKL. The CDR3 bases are TGCGCCAGCAGCGAGGGGGAGACCCAGTACTTC. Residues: CASSEGETQYF.

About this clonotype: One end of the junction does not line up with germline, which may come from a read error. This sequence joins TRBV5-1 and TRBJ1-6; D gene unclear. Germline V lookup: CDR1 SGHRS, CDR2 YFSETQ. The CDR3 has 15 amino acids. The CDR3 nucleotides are TGCGCCAGCAGCTTGGCCGGGCAGGCCTATTCACCCCCCCACTTT. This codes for CASSLAGQAYSPPHF.

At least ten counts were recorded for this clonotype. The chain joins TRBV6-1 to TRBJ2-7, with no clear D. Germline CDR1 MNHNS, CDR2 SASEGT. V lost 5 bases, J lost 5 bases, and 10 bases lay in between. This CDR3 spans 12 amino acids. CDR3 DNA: TGTGCCAGCAGTACCCCCCCCCACGAGCAGTACTTC. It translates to CASSTPPHEQYF.

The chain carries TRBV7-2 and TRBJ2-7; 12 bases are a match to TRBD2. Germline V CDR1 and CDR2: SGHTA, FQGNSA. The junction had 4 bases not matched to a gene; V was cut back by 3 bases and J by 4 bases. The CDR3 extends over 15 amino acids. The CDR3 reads CASSFDLAGGYEQYF. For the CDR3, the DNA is TGTGCCAGCAGCTTCGACCTAGCGGGAGGGTACGAGCAGTACTTC.

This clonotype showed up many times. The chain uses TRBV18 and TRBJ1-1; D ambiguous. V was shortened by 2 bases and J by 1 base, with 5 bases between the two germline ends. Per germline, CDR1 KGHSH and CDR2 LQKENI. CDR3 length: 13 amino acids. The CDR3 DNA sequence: TGTGCCAGCTCACCAGTGGCGAACACTGAAGCTTTCTTT. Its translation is CASSPVANTEAFF. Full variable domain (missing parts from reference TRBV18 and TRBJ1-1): NAGVMQNPRHLVRRRGQEARLRCSPMKGHSHVYWYRQLPEEGLKFMVYLQKENIIDESGMPKERFSAEFPKEGPSILRIQQVVRGDSAAYFCASSPVANTEAFFGQGTRLTVV.

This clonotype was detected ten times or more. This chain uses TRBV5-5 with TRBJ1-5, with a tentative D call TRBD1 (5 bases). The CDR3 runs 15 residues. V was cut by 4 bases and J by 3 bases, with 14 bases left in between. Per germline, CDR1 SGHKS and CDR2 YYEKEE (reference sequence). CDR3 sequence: CASSLTRQNNQPQHF. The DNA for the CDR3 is TGTGCCAGCAGCCTTACCAGACAGAACAATCAGCCCCAGCATTTT.

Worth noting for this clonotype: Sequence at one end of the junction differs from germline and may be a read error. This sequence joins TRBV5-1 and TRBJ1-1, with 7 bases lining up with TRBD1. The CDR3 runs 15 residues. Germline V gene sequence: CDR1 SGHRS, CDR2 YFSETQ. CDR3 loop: CAGSPRQGSNTEAFF. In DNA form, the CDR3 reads TGCGCCGGCAGCCCACGACAGGGTTCGAACACTGAAGCTTTCTTT.

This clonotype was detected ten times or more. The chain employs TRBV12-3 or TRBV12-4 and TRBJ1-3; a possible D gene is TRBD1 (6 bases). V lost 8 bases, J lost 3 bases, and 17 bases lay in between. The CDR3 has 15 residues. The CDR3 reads CASRRLQGFGNTIYF. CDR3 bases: TGTGCCAGCCGGAGACTACAGGGATTTGGAAACACCATATATTTT.

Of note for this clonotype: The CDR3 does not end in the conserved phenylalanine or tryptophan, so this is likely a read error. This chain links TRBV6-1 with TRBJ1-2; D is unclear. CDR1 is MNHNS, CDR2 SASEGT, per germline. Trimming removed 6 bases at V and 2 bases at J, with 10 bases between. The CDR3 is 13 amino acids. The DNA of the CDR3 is TGTGCCAGCAGCTTTGACGGAAACTATGGCTACACCATC. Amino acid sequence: CASSFDGNYGYTI.

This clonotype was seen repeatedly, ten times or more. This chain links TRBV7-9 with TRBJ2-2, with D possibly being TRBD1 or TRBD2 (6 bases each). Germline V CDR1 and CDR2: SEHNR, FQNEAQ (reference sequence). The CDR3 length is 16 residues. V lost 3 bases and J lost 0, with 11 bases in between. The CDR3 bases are TGTGCCAGCAGCTTCCGGGGGCTGGCGAACACCGGGGAGCTGTTTTTT. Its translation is CASSFRGLANTGELFF.